This entry lists 15 T cell receptor beta chains sequenced from one sample in a study of blood T cell repertoires in COVID-19. Sequenced by immunoSEQ multiplex PCR; TCRdb stores in-frame clones only, minus some. Of a few hundred thousand clones detected, about 88% appear once; the ten largest clones hold under 4.5%. Sequencing used PBMCs or T cells enriched from blood (not recorded which). The receptor source for this set is a man between 25 and 39 years old with acute COVID-19.

The genes are TRBV6-5 and TRBJ2-1, with a tentative D call TRBD2 (5 bases). This CDR3 is 11 amino acids long. The germline V and J ends were trimmed by 8 bases and 8 bases, with 10 bases remaining between them. Looked up from germline, CDR1 is MNHEY and CDR2 is SVGAGI. The CDR3 is CASLGGDEQFF. CDR3 DNA sequence: TGTGCCAGCCTTGGAGGAGATGAGCAGTTCTTC.

The V call is TRBV27, the J call TRBJ2-1; 9 bases are shared with TRBD1. Germline-derived CDR1 and CDR2 are MNHEY and SMNVEV (reference sequence). V shed 8 bases, J shed 8 bases, and the junction held 13 bases outside the gene matches. This CDR3 comprises 15 residues. The CDR3 nucleotides read TGTGCCAGCGGGGCCGCTTACAGGGGGCTCGATGAGCAGTTCTTC. Translating gives CASGAAYRGLDEQFF.

CDR3 nucleotide sequence: TGTGCCAGCAGCTTAGGGGGACATAGGACTGAAGCTTTCTTT. Protein: CASSLGGHRTEAFF. The chain links TRBV11-2 to TRBJ1-1; tentative D call: TRBD1 (6 bases). This CDR3 is built from 14 residues. Trimming took off 1 base at V and 5 bases at J, with 11 bases between the two ends. The germline gives CDR1 SGHAT, CDR2 FQNNGV. Full variable domain (rest looked up from reference TRBV11-2 and TRBJ1-1): EAGVAQSPRYKIIEKRQSVAFWCNPISGHATLYWYQQILGQGPKLLIQFQNNGVVDDSQLPKDRFSAERLKGVDSTLKIQPAKLEDSAVYLCASSLGGHRTEAFFGQGTRLTVV.

This clone was seen a handful of times. The chain employs TRBV5-1 and TRBJ1-4, with a weak D call TRBD1 (5 bases). The CDR3 spans 20 residues. Germline V CDR1 and CDR2: SGHRS, YFSETQ. Trimming removed 5 bases from V and 5 bases from J, with 31 bases in between. CDR3 in amino acids: CASSLSSLSGGVARNEKLFF. The CDR3 nucleotides are TGCGCCAGCAGTTTATCCTCCTTATCAGGAGGGGTCGCTCGAAATGAAAAACTGTTTTTT.

V and J are TRBV27 and TRBJ1-5; D gene ambiguous. V dropped 3 bases and J dropped 2 bases, with 8 bases sitting between them. This CDR3 is 14 amino acids long. Per the germline V gene, CDR1 is MNHEY and CDR2 is SMNVEV (reference sequence). The CDR3 loop reads CASSFLPGNQPQHF. The CDR3 region has the DNA TGTGCCAGCAGTTTTCTCCCTGGCAATCAGCCCCAGCATTTT.

The chain recombines TRBV5-1 with TRBJ1-1; D may be TRBD1 (5 bases). Germline V CDR1 and CDR2: SGHRS, YFSETQ. CDR3 length equals 13 residues. V lost 4 bases, J lost 6 bases, and 13 bases lay in between. CDR3 bases: TGCGCCAGCAGCGCCCGGGTGGGGCCTGAAGCTTTCTTT. Translating it yields CASSARVGPEAFF.

The rearrangement joins TRBV2 to TRBJ2-3; the D gene is possibly TRBD1 (5 bases). The V end was cut by 4 bases, the J end by 6 bases, with 14 bases between. Germline V gene sequence: CDR1 SNHLY, CDR2 FYNNEI. This CDR3 has 14 residues. CDR3 coding DNA: TGTGCCAGCAGTGTTCAGGGCCTGAGGGATACGCAGTATTTT. Translation gives CASSVQGLRDTQYF.

This chain joins TRBV28 and TRBJ1-2; unclear D gene. Germline CDR1 MDHEN, CDR2 SYDVKM. The CDR3 extends over 11 amino acids. Trimming shortened V by 7 bases and J by 1 base, and 4 bases separated the two germline ends. CDR3 nucleotide sequence: TGTGCCAGCACCCGTAACTATGGCTACACCTTC. Protein sequence: CASTRNYGYTF.

The V and J genes are TRBV19 and TRBJ1-3; the match to TRBD1 covers 7 bases. CDR1 and CDR2 (germline): LNHDA, SQIVND (reference sequence). V dropped 7 bases and J dropped 0; count of bases not matched to a gene: 6. The CDR3 runs to 15 residues. The CDR3 sequence: CASMRTGASGNTIYF. Here the CDR3 DNA reads TGTGCCAGTATGAGAACAGGGGCCTCTGGAAACACCATATATTTT.

The chain uses TRBV28 and TRBJ1-2; 8 bases agree with TRBD1. The germline gives CDR1 MDHEN, CDR2 SYDVKM. The CDR3 is made up of 17 amino acids. Trimming took 6 bases from V and 4 from J; bases not matched to a gene: 16. CDR3: CASSPTGTGRKTYGYTF. The CDR3 DNA follows: TGTGCCAGCAGCCCAACCGGGACAGGCCGGAAAACCTATGGCTACACCTTC.

This clone was detected once. The rearrangement joins TRBV5-5 to TRBJ2-3; 8 nucleotides agree with TRBD1. Looked up from germline, CDR1 is SGHKS and CDR2 is YYEKEE (reference sequence). Losses at the gene ends were 9 bases for V and 0 bases for J; bases not matched to a gene: 6. This CDR3 spans 14 amino acids. DNA of the CDR3: TGTGCCACCCAGGGGGCCCTAAGCACAGATACGCAGTATTTT. Residues: CATQGALSTDTQYF. Complete variable domain (other parts from reference TRBV5-5 and TRBJ2-3): DAGVTQSPTHLIKTRGQQVTLRCSPISGHKSVSWYQQVLGQGPQFIFQYYEKEERGRGNFPDRFSARQFPNYSSELNVNALLLGDSALYLCATQGALSTDTQYFGPGTRLTVL.

V is TRBV11-2 and J is TRBJ2-7, with TRBD2 as a possible D gene (6 bases). The germline V gene has CDR1 SGHAT and CDR2 FQNNGV. Between the trimmed V and J ends, which lost 4 bases and 1 base, there was a span of 11 bases. The CDR3 consists of 14 residues. The CDR3 sequence: CASSYGGASYEQYV. In DNA form, the CDR3 reads TGTGCCAGCAGCTACGGAGGGGCGTCCTACGAGCAGTACGTC.

This clone has a handful of counts. The gene calls are TRBV4-3 and TRBJ2-1; 9 positions match TRBD1. Germline V CDR1 and CDR2: LGHNA, YSLEER. J lost 10 bases, V lost 4 bases, and 14 bases had no gene match. CDR3 size: 16 residues. CDR3 residues: CASSLGGLQGAREQFF. CDR3 nucleotide sequence: TGCGCCAGCAGCCTCGGTGGCCTACAGGGGGCGCGGGAGCAGTTCTTC.

Only one count was recorded for this clone. J is TRBJ2-1 and V is TRBV12-3 or TRBV12-4; D perhaps matches TRBD1 (6 bases). The CDR3 totals 13 residues. The V and J ends lost 7 bases and 13 bases respectively, with 20 bases between them. CDR3 coding DNA: TGTGCCAGCACCCGACAGGACCTGGGTCCTCAGTTCTTC. The encoded protein is CASTRQDLGPQFF.

J is TRBJ2-7 and V is TRBV6-1; TRBD2 is a possible D gene (6 bases). Trimming removed 2 bases from V and 0 bases from J, with 14 bases in between. This CDR3 has 16 amino acids. Germline V gives CDR1 MNHNS, CDR2 SASEGT. The CDR3 nucleotides read TGTGCCAGCAGTGAACAACCGGGACTCGACTCCTACGAGCAGTACGTC. Its translation: CASSEQPGLDSYEQYV.